The rows below give T cell receptor beta chains drawn from one sample of a study of memory CD4+ T cells and cytomegalovirus serostatus. Only in-frame clones appear in the TCRdb table, and some are missing; sequencing was by immunoSEQ multiplex PCR. The table has 35,000 to 45,000 clones, over 60% seen once. Sequencing input: memory CD4+ T cells from blood. These receptors came from an adult in good health and CMV-seronegative. Both conserved end residues are part of each CDR3. A D gene is named only where the DNA matches it firmly. Where a row states a size, it is once, few, many or the class of an expanded clone; other rows omit it.

V gene	J gene	clone size	D gene	CDR3 protein	CDR3 DNA
TRBV7-2	TRBJ1-2	once	-	CASSPAVIGGYTF	TGTGCCAGCAGCCCCGCCGTGATCGGAGGCTACACCTTC
TRBV18	TRBJ1-1	once	TRBD1	CASSPGTDNTEAFF	TGTGCCAGCTCACCTGGGACAGATAACACTGAAGCTTTCTTT
TRBV5-5	TRBJ1-2	-	-	CASSPNFVRGMSKYGYTF	TGTGCCAGCAGCCCCAATTTTGTACGGGGAATGTCAAAGTATGGCTACACCTTC
TRBV7-2	TRBJ2-1	-	-	CASSLAGAEQFF	TGTGCCAGCAGCTTAGCTGGTGCTGAGCAGTTCTTC
TRBV6-1	TRBJ2-6	few	-	CASRTRGSGANVLTF	TGTGCCAGCAGGACCAGGGGCTCCGGGGCCAACGTCCTGACTTTC
TRBV5-5	TRBJ1-5	-	-	CASSLNPNIRNQPQHF	TGTGCCAGCAGCTTGAACCCTAACATCAGGAATCAGCCCCAGCATTTT
TRBV12-5	TRBJ2-3	-	-	CASGSVALTDTQYF	TGTGCTAGTGGTTCTGTAGCCCTCACAGATACGCAGTATTTT
TRBV7-3	TRBJ2-1	once	TRBD2	CASSLTPTSPNEQFF	TGTGCCAGCAGCTTAACCCCGACTAGCCCCAATGAGCAGTTCTTC
TRBV11-2	TRBJ2-3	-	TRBD2	CASSIIAGGYTDTQYF	TGTGCCAGCAGCATCATAGCGGGAGGGTACACAGATACGCAGTATTTT
TRBV15	TRBJ2-2	few	-	CATSRDVTGELFF	TGTGCCACCAGCAGAGATGTCACCGGGGAGCTGTTTTTT
TRBV6-6	TRBJ2-1	once	TRBD2	CASSYSLAVYNEQFF	TGTGCCAGCAGTTACTCACTAGCGGTCTACAATGAGCAGTTCTTC
TRBV13	TRBJ1-1	-	-	CASRRETEAFF	TGTGCCAGCCGTAGGGAGACTGAAGCTTTCTTT
TRBV2	TRBJ2-7	-	TRBD2	CAQAGRYSSYEQYF	TGTGCACAAGCGGGACGGTATAGCTCCTACGAGCAGTACTTC
TRBV7-2	TRBJ1-5	-	-	CASSLGEQPQHF	TGTGCCAGCAGCTTAGGAGAACAGCCCCAGCATTTT
TRBV5-1	TRBJ1-1	-	-	CASSSQGHTEAFF	TGCGCCAGCAGCTCCCAGGGTCACACTGAAGCTTTCTTT
TRBV2	TRBJ1-1	-	-	CASSPEGYTEAFF	TGTGCCAGCAGTCCTGAGGGATACACTGAAGCTTTCTTT
TRBV7-6	TRBJ2-5	few	-	CASSFIPGAGETQYF	TGTGCCAGCAGCTTTATCCCAGGGGCGGGAGAGACCCAGTACTTC
TRBV18	TRBJ1-2	once	-	CASSPSPKGRGSFYGYTF	TGTGCCAGCTCACCCTCCCCGAAAGGGCGAGGTTCGTTCTATGGCTACACCTTC
TRBV11-2	TRBJ2-3	-	TRBD1	CASSYSTGAGTDTQYF	TGTGCCAGCAGCTATTCTACAGGGGCAGGCACAGATACGCAGTATTTT
TRBV7-8	TRBJ2-2	few	TRBD2	CASTRTSGRPNTGELFF	TGTGCCAGCACCAGGACTAGCGGGAGACCCAACACCGGGGAGCTGTTTTTT
TRBV14	TRBJ2-3	-	-	CASSPSSGRTDTQYF	TGTGCCAGCAGCCCCAGTTCGGGGCGCACAGATACGCAGTATTTT